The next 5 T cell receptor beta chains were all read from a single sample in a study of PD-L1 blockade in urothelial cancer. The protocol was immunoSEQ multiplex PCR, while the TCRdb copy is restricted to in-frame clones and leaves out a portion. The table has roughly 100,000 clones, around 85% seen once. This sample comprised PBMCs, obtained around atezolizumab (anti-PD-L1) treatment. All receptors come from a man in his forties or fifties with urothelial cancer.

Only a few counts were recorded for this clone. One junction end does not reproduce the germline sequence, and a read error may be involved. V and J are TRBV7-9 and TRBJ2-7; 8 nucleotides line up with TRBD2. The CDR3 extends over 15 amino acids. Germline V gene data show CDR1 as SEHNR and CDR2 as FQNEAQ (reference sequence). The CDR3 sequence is CASSPGVESGSPRDF. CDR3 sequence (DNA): TGTGCCAGCAGCCCCGGGGTTGAGAGCGGGAGCCCTAGGGACTTC.

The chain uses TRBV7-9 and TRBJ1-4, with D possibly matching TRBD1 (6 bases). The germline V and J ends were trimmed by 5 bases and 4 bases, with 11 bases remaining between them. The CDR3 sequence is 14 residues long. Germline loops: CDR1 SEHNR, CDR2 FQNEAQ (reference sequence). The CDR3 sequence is CASSPGQFNEKLFF. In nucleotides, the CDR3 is TGTGCCAGCAGCCCCGGACAGTTTAATGAAAAACTGTTTTTT.

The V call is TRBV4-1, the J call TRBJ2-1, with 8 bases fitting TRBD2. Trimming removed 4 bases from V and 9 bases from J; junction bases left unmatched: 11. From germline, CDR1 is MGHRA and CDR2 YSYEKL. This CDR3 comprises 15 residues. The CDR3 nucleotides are TGCGCCAGCAGCCCCTATCCCAGCGGGAGCAGTGAGCAGTTCTTC. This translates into CASSPYPSGSSEQFF.

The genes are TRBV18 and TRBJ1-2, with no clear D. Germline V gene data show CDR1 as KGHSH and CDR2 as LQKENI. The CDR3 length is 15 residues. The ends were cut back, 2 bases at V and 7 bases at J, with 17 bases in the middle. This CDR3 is CASSPGTEGGGGYTF. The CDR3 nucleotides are TGTGCCAGCTCACCAGGCACGGAGGGTGGAGGTGGCTACACCTTC.

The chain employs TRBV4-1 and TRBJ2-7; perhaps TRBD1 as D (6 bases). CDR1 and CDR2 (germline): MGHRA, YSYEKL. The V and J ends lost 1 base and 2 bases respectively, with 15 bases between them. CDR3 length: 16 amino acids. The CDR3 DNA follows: TGCGCCAGCAGCCAAGGCAGGGACACGGGGACCTACGAGCAGTACTTC. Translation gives CASSQGRDTGTYEQYF.